The 5 T cell receptor beta chains presented below share a single source sample, sequenced in a study of blood T cell repertoires in COVID-19. Generated by immunoSEQ multiplex PCR, the TCRdb table keeps only in-frame clones and is missing some. The table has a few hundred thousand clones, approximately 90% seen once; the top ten hold around 2%. Sequenced input: PBMCs or T cells enriched from blood (not recorded which). The receptors stem from a woman aged 55-70 years in a cohort exposed to, infected with or recovered from COVID-19 (not recorded which).

This chain links TRBV4-1 with TRBJ2-7; 9 bases agree with TRBD2. Germline V gene data show CDR1 as MGHRA and CDR2 as YSYEKL. This CDR3 has 16 amino acids. V lost 1 base to trimming and J lost 2 bases; unmatched junction nucleotides: 6. CDR3 residues: CASSQVGGRDPYEQYF. The CDR3 DNA sequence: TGCGCCAGCAGCCAAGTGGGCGGGAGGGACCCCTACGAGCAGTACTTC.

V usage is TRBV18 and J usage is TRBJ1-1; D is perhaps TRBD1 (6 bases). CDR1 KGHSH and CDR2 LQKENI come from the germline V gene. Trimming pared 6 bases from V and 5 bases from J, leaving 16 bases between. The CDR3 sequence is 14 residues long. The CDR3 DNA is TGTGCCAGCTCCCCTGAAGGCAGGGGAACTGAAGCTTTCTTT. This translates into CASSPEGRGTEAFF. Variable domain in full (rest from reference TRBV18 and TRBJ1-1): NAGVMQNPRHLVRRRGQEARLRCSPMKGHSHVYWYRQLPEEGLKFMVYLQKENIIDESGMPKERFSAEFPKEGPSILRIQQVVRGDSAAYFCASSPEGRGTEAFFGQGTRLTVV.

The chain recombines TRBV3-1 (or the pseudogene TRBV3-2) with TRBJ1-1; TRBD1 matches at 7 bases. The V gene end was trimmed by 4 bases and the J gene end by 0 bases; junction bases not matched to a gene: 5. Germline V gene data show CDR1 as LGHDT and CDR2 as YNNKEL (reference sequence). This CDR3 comprises 15 residues. CDR3 nucleotide sequence: TGTGCCAGCAGCCTCTGGACAGGCCTGAACACTGAAGCTTTCTTT. Amino acid sequence: CASSLWTGLNTEAFF.

CDR3 nucleotide sequence: TGTGCCAGCAGCCAAGAATCGCCGCGGCTAGCGGGCTCCTACAATGAGCAGTTCTTC. It codes for CASSQESPRLAGSYNEQFF. V gene TRBV3-1 (or the pseudogene TRBV3-2) combines with J gene TRBJ2-1; 8 bases are a match to TRBD2. Germline V CDR1 and CDR2: LGHDT, YNNKEL (reference sequence). CDR3 size: 19 residues. Trimming at V came to 0 bases and at J to 0 bases, leaving 10 bases not matched to a gene.

The chain links TRBV27 to TRBJ1-3; D ambiguous. Germline values: CDR1 MNHEY, CDR2 SMNVEV (reference sequence). V shed 3 bases and J shed 0 bases, with 9 bases lying between them. The CDR3 totals 15 residues. CDR3 sequence reads: CASSLTLGSGNTIYF. The CDR3 coding sequence is TGTGCCAGCAGTTTGACTCTAGGCTCTGGAAACACCATATATTTT.